A single sample is the source of the 11 T cell receptor beta chains below, sequenced in a study of T cell responses to AZD1222 COVID-19 vaccine. Clones were sequenced by immunoSEQ multiplex PCR, and TCRdb holds only the in-frame ones, with some missing. The repertoire holds 60,000 to 75,000 clones, with roughly 82% as singletons. The starting material was peripheral blood, obtained on day 0 of AZD1222 vaccination. The receptors derive from an adult in good health.

This sequence joins TRBV6-4 and TRBJ2-1; no firm D call. This CDR3 has 14 amino acids. Germline assignment: CDR1 MRHNA and CDR2 SNTAGT. The V and J ends lost 3 bases and 8 bases respectively, with 14 bases between them. Written as DNA, the CDR3 is TGTGCCAGCAGTGAGAGGCGTGACGGTCATGAGCAGTTCTTC. This gives the protein CASSERRDGHEQFF.

The chain is built from TRBV4-1 and TRBJ2-1, with D possibly TRBD1 on 6 matching bases. Germline CDR1 MGHRA, CDR2 YSYEKL. The CDR3 spans 18 residues. The V end lost 4 bases, the J end lost 5 bases, and 24 bases lay between the germline ends. CDR3 bases: TGCGCCAGCAGCCGGCTTTATGTAGGGGGTCGGTTCCACAATGAGCAGTTCTTC. Protein product: CASSRLYVGGRFHNEQFF.

The chain is built from TRBV5-3 and TRBJ1-4; 8 nucleotides agree with TRBD1. TRBV5-3 is sorted into the ORF group, with uncertain function. The CDR3 runs to 15 residues. Unmatched junction bases numbered 12, after V lost 4 bases and J lost 10 bases. CDR3 in amino acids: CARSGWTGRRRKLFF. CDR3 bases: TGTGCCAGAAGCGGATGGACAGGGAGGAGGCGAAAACTGTTTTTT.

This chain links TRBV29-1 with TRBJ2-5; the D gene is possibly TRBD2 (5 bases). Trimming removed 2 bases from V and 3 bases from J, with 10 bases in between. The CDR3 has 13 amino acids. The germline V gene has CDR1 SQVTM and CDR2 ANQGSEA. The CDR3 DNA is TGCAGCGTTGAACCGGGGTCGGAAGAGACCCAGTACTTC. Encoded protein: CSVEPGSEETQYF.

The count of this clone is one. The gene calls are TRBV2 and TRBJ2-3; a possible D gene is TRBD1 (6 bases). The CDR3 totals 14 residues. Between the trimmed V and J ends, which lost 5 bases and 2 bases, there was a span of 11 bases. CDR1 and CDR2 from the germline V gene are SNHLY and FYNNEI. The CDR3 sequence is CASSQQGFTDTQYF. The CDR3, as DNA: TGTGCCAGCAGTCAACAGGGATTCACAGATACGCAGTATTTT.

The chain uses TRBV6-5 and TRBJ2-6; 7 bases are a match to TRBD1. There are 16 residues in the CDR3. J was trimmed by 4 bases and V by 2 bases; bases with no gene match: 5. In germline, CDR1 is MNHEY, CDR2 SVGAGI. CDR3 nucleotides: TGTGCCAGCAGTTACGCAACAGGGGTAGGGGCCAACGTCCTGACTTTC. Its translation: CASSYATGVGANVLTF.

The chain links TRBV7-8 to TRBJ2-1, with a tentative D call TRBD1 (5 bases). Between the trimmed V and J ends, which lost 9 bases and 11 bases, there was a span of 20 bases. The CDR3 extends over 13 amino acids. CDR1 SGHVS and CDR2 FQNEAQ come from the germline V gene. CDR3 DNA: TGTGCCAGTAAGGAGCCCAGGGTTCCCCAGCAGTTCTTC. It yields the protein CASKEPRVPQQFF.

V is TRBV19 and J is TRBJ1-6; no clear D gene. Trimming took 2 bases from V and 6 from J, leaving 23 bases between them. There are 19 residues in the CDR3. Germline CDR1 LNHDA, CDR2 SQIVND (reference sequence). The CDR3 DNA follows: TGTGCCAGTAGTATAAGCGCGGCAGGATACTTTTCGTTTAATTCACCCCTCCACTTT. Protein sequence: CASSISAAGYFSFNSPLHF. The full variable domain, its missing parts supplied by reference TRBV19 and TRBJ1-6, is DGGITQSPKYLFRKEGQNVTLSCEQNLNHDAMYWYRQDPGQGLRLIYYSQIVNDFQKGDIAEGYSVSREKKESFPLTVTSAQKNPTAFYLCASSISAAGYFSFNSPLHFGNGTRLTVT.

The V gene is TRBV4-1, the J gene TRBJ1-4, with D perhaps TRBD1 (5 bases). This CDR3 spans 18 amino acids. V was cut by 2 bases and J by 0 bases, with 16 bases left in between. In germline, CDR1 is MGHRA, CDR2 YSYEKL. CDR3 residues: CASSQRTGLSATNEKLFF. CDR3 DNA sequence: TGCGCCAGCAGCCAACGGACGGGACTGAGTGCAACTAATGAAAAACTGTTTTTT.

The chain links TRBV28 to TRBJ1-2; 9 positions match TRBD1. Germline V lookup: CDR1 MDHEN, CDR2 SYDVKM. J lost 2 bases, V lost 5 bases, and 6 bases had no gene match. This CDR3 contains 15 residues. The CDR3 loop reads CASSTGGPGNYGYTF. DNA for the CDR3: TGTGCCAGCAGTACAGGGGGCCCGGGGAACTATGGCTACACCTTC.

The chain uses TRBV19 and TRBJ1-5; D is possibly TRBD1 (5 bases). The CDR3 spans 15 residues. V lost 6 bases, J lost 6 bases, and 18 bases lay in between. Germline V gene data show CDR1 as LNHDA and CDR2 as SQIVND (reference sequence). CDR3 in amino acids: CASRGTDMGGQPQHF. CDR3 coding DNA: TGTGCCAGTAGGGGGACGGATATGGGCGGTCAGCCCCAGCATTTT.